This T cell receptor beta chain was retrieved from a study of blood T cells in healthy people across ages. Findings of the study overall: Among T cells, TCR beta diversity per million cells dropped roughly linearly as age rose.

On this clonotype itself: Its specificity is not known.

A second PCR, run for roughly 7 to 12 cycles, used a sample-barcoded 5' primer plus a J-beta primer mix. A single record per CDR3 protein comes from TCRdb applying MiXCR to the 5' RACE reads. The sample consists of 1.5 million or so distinct CDR3 sequences, less than 45% of them appearing once. V was shortened by 0 bases and J by 5 bases, with 10 bases between the two germline ends. The CDR3 is made up of 14 amino acids. Germline V lookup: CDR1 MGHRA, CDR2 YSYEKL. Sequencing used blood. The clonotype originates from a woman younger than 30 in good health. This rearrangement joins TRBV4-1 to TRBJ1-2; D remains unclear. The CDR3 protein is CASSQERSQYGYTF. The CDR3 DNA reads as TGCGCCAGCAGCCAAGAGCGGAGTCAGTATGGCTACACCTTC.